This T cell receptor beta chain was observed in a study of T-cell reconstitution after alpha-beta-depleted transplantation in children. Unique molecular identifiers were incorporated into the prepared TCRbeta library. MiXCR, run by TCRdb on the PCR reads, gives a single entry per CDR3 protein. The table includes roughly 200,000 distinct CDR3 sequences, 6.5% to 7.5% detected once. This clonotype was seen more than once but under ten times. The V gene lost 7 bases and the J gene lost 7 bases, with 23 bases spanning the gap. Germline V gene lookup returns CDR1 MDHEN and CDR2 SYDVKM. The CDR3 is 16 residues long.

This specimen consisted of PBMCs from the stem cell graft donor, obtained from the stem cell graft. The sequence came from a human donor who donated a stem cell graft to a child with Wiskott-Aldrich syndrome. This chain uses TRBV28 with TRBJ2-1; a possible D gene is TRBD1 (6 bases). As DNA, the CDR3 is TGTGCCAGCATCTCTCATGCGACAGGATATTTTAATGAGCAGTTCTTC. It translates to CASISHATGYFNEQFF.